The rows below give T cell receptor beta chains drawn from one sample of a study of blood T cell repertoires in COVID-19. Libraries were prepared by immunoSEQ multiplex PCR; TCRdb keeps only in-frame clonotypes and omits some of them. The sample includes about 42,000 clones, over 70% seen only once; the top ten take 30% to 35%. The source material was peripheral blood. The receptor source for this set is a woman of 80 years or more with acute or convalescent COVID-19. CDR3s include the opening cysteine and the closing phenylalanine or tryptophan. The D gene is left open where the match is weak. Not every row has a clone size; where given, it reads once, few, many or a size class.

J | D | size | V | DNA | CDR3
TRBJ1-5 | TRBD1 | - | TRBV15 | TGTGCCACCAGCAGAGGGGGCGGGACAGGGTACCAGCCCCAGCATTTT | CATSRGGGTGYQPQHF
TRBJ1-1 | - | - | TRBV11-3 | TGTGCCAGCAGCCCCGGAGGGGTGAACACTGAAGCTTTCTTT | CASSPGGVNTEAFF
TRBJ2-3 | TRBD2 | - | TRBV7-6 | TGTGCCAGCAGCCCAGTGATTAGCGGGGGCACAGATACGCAGTATTTT | CASSPVISGGTDTQYF
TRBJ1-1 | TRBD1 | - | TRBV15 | TGTGCCACCAGCAGAGCAAACAGGGGCCCCAACACTGAAGCTTTCTTT | CATSRANRGPNTEAFF
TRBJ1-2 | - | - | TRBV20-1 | TGCAGTGCTAGCCCTAGGTTTGGCTACACCTTC | CSASPRFGYTF
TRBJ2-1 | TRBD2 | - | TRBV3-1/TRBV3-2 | TGTGCCAGCAGCCGGGGGGGTTACAATGAGCAGTTCTTC | CASSRGGYNEQFF
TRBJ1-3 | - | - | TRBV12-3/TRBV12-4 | TGTGCCAGCAGTTATAAAAACACCATATATTTT | CASSYKNTIYF
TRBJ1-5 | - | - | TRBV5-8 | TGTGCCAGCAGCTTGGGTGGGACACCAAATCAGCCCCAGCATTTT | CASSLGGTPNQPQHF
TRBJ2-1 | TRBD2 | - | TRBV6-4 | TGTGCCAGCAGCCCCTCGGTGGCTAGCGGTTACAATGAGCAGTTCTTC | CASSPSVASGYNEQFF
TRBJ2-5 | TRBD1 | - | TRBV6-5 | TGTGCCAGCAGTCAGGACAGGGCAGAGACCCAGTACTTC | CASSQDRAETQYF
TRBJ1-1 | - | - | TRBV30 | TGTGCCTGGATCCCCGGGGCGGGGAACCCGCACATGAACACTGAAGCTTTCTTT | CAWIPGAGNPHMNTEAFF
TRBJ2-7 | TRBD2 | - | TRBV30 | TGTGCCTGGAGTCTACTAGCGGGTGTAACCTACGAGCAGTACTTC | CAWSLLAGVTYEQYF
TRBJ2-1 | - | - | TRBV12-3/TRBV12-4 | TGTGCCAGCAATGCGAGGGCCAATGAGCAGTTCTTC | CASNARANEQFF
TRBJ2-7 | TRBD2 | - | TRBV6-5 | TGTGCCAGCAGTTTAAGACTAGCGGGAAGCTACGAGCAGTACTTC | CASSLRLAGSYEQYF
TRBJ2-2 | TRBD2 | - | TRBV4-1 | TGCGCCAGCAGCCACCCTAGCGGGAGGGCCCCCGGGGAGCTGTTTTTT | CASSHPSGRAPGELFF
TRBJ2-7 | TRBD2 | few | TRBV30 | TGTGCCGGAAGATATAGCGGGAATTTCGAGCAGTACTTC | CAGRYSGNFEQYF
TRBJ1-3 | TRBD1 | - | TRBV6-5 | TGTGCCAGCAGCCAGACAGGGGTGACAAACACCATATATTTT | CASSQTGVTNTIYF
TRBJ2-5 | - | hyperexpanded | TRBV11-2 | TGTGCCAGCAGCTTAGAGTCGGAGACCCAGTACTTC | CASSLESETQYF
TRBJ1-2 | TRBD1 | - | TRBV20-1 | TGCAGTGCAGGGGACAGCTATGGCTACACCTTC | CSAGDSYGYTF
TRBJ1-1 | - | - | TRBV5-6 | TGTGCCAGCAGCTTGAGCCGACAGGTCCTGAACACTGAAGCTTTCTTT | CASSLSRQVLNTEAFF
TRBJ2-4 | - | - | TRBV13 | TGTGCCAGCAGCCCCCGGGCGGGGTGGGACATTCAGTACTTC | CASSPRAGWDIQYF
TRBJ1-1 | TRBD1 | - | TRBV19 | TGTGCCAGTAGTATTGGACAGGGGGCATACACTGAAGCTTTCTTT | CASSIGQGAYTEAFF
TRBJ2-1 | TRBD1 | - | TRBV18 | TGTGCCAGCTCACTATCGGACAGGATGGAGCAGTTCTTC | CASSLSDRMEQFF
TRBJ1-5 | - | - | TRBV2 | TGTGCCAGCAGTGCCCAGGATTGGAATCAGCCCCAGCATTTT | CASSAQDWNQPQHF
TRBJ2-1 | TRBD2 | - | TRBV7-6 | TGTGCCAGCAGCTTATGGTCATTAGCGGGAGCTTCTTACAATGAGCAGTTCTTC | CASSLWSLAGASYNEQFF
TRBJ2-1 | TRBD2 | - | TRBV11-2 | TGTGCCAGCAGCTTCCCGGGAGGAGAGCAGTTCTTC | CASSFPGGEQFF
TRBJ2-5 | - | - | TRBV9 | TGTGCCAGCAGCGTGGGGGGACTGAGCCTAGGGGAGACCCAGTACTTC | CASSVGGLSLGETQYF
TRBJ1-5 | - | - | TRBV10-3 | TGTGCCATCAGTGTGGGGGCAGGTAATCAGCCCCAGCATTTT | CAISVGAGNQPQHF
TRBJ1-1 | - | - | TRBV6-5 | TGTGCCAGCAGTTACGGGGGCAGGGGTAACACTGAAGCTTTCTTT | CASSYGGRGNTEAFF
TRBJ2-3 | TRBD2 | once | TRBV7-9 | TGTGCCAGCAGCTTAGCGCAGCGGGAGACGCAGTATTTT | CASSLAQRETQYF
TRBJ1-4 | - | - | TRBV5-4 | TGTGCCAGCAGCCTGGCAGGGACTAATGAAAAACTGTTTTTT | CASSLAGTNEKLFF
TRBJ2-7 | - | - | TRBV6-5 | TGTGCCAGCAGATTGAGCGGAGCGACTTACGAGCAGTACTTC | CASRLSGATYEQYF
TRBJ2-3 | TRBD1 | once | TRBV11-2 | TGTGCCAGCAGCTTAGCCCCGACAGGGGGCATGGATACGCAGTATTTT | CASSLAPTGGMDTQYF
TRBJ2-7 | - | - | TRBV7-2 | TGTGCCAGCAGACCTGCCAAGGGGGGGGTCTACGAGCAGTACTTC | CASRPAKGGVYEQYF
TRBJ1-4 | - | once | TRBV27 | TGTGCCAGCAGTTACAGCTCAACTAATGAAAAACTGTTTTTT | CASSYSSTNEKLFF
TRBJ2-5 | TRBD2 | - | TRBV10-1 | TGCGCCAGCAGTAGGGGCCCGGGAGGGGAGGAGACCCAGTACTTC | CASSRGPGGEETQYF
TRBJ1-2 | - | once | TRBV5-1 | TGCGCCAGCATCCCAGGTGTCGACAGCAACCTTCTCTATGGCTACACCTTC | CASIPGVDSNLLYGYTF
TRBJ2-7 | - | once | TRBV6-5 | TGTGCCAGCAGTTCCCCAGAGGGGCAGTACTTC | CASSSPEGQYF
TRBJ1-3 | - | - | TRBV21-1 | TGTGCCAGCAGGGAACAGGGGTGGGGAAACACCATATATTTT | CASREQGWGNTIYF
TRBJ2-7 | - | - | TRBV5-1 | TGCGCCAGCAGTTTAACCTTGAGCGCGTCGAGCTCCTACGAGCAGTACTTC | CASSLTLSASSSYEQYF
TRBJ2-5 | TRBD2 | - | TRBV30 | TGTGCCTGGAGTGCTCTAGCGGAAGAGACCCAGTACTTC | CAWSALAEETQYF
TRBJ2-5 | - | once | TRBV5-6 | TGTGCCAGCAGCTATCGAGTGGGAGTCAACAAAGAGACCCAGTACTTC | CASSYRVGVNKETQYF
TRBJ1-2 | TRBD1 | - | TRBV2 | TGTGCCAGCAGAGGGACCAGGGGGCGCGCCTATGGCTACACCTTC | CASRGTRGRAYGYTF
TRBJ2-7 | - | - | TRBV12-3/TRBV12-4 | TGTGCCAGCAGTCGGGGATCCTACGAGCAGTACTTC | CASSRGSYEQYF
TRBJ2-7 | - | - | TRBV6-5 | TGTGCCAGCAGTTACCCATCGACAGGTACAGAGCAGTACTTC | CASSYPSTGTEQYF
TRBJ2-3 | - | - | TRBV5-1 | TGCGCCAGCATCTCAGGGTGGGCCCGCACAGATACGCAGTATTTT | CASISGWARTDTQYF
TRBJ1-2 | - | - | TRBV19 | TGTGCCAGTAGGGGCCAGGCCCAATATGGCTACACCTTC | CASRGQAQYGYTF
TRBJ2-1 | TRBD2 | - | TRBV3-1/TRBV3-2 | TGTGCCAGCAGCTCAGGGGTTAGCGGGAGCATCGGTTACAATGAGCAGTTCTTC | CASSSGVSGSIGYNEQFF
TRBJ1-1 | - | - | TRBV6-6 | TGTGCCAGCAGTCCTCTTCAGGGTTACACTGAAGCTTTCTTT | CASSPLQGYTEAFF
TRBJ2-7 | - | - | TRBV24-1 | TGTGCCACCAGTGATTTCAGGGGCGAGCAGTACTTC | CATSDFRGEQYF
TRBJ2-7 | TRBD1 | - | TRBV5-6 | TGTGCCAGCAGCTCCCGGGACAGGGATGCCTACGAGCAGTACTTC | CASSSRDRDAYEQYF
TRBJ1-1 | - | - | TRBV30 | TGTGCCTGGAGTGAGGCGGGGGAAGCTTTCTTT | CAWSEAGEAFF
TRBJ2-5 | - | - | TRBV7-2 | TGTGCCAGCAGCTTAGAAGCGGCCCAAGAGACCCAGTACTTC | CASSLEAAQETQYF